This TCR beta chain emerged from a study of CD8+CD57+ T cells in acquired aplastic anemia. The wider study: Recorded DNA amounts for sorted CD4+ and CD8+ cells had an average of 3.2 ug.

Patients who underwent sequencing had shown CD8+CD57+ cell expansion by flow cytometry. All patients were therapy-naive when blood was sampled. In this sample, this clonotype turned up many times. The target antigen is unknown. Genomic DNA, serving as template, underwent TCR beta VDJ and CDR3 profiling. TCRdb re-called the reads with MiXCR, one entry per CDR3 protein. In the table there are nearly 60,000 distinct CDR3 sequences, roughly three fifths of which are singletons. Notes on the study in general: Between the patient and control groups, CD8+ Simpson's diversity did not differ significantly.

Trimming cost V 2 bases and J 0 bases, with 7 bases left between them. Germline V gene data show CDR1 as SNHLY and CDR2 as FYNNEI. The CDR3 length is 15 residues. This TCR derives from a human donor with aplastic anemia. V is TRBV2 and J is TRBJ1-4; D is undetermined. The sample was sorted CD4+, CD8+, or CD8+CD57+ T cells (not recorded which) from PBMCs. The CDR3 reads CASSERRATNEKLFF. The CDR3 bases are TGTGCCAGCAGTGAAAGGAGGGCAACTAATGAAAAACTGTTTTTT.